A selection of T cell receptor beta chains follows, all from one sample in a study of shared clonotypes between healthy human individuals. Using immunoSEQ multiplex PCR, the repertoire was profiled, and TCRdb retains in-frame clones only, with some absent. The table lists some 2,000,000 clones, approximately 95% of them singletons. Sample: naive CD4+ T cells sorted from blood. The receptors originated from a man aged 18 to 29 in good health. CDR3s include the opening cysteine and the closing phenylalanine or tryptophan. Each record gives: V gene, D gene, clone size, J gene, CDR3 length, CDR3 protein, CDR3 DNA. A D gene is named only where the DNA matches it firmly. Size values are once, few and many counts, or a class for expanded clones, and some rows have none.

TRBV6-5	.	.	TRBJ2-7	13	CASSNPLEDEQYF	TGTGCCAGCAGCAACCCGCTCGAGGACGAGCAGTACTTC
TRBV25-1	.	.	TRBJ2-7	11	CASIGGLEQYF	TGTGCCAGCATTGGAGGGCTAGAGCAGTACTTC
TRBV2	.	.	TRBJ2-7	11	CASTQGYEQYF	TGTGCCAGCACCCAGGGTTACGAGCAGTACTTC
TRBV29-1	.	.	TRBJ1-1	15	CSVVDSFWTNTEAFF	TGCAGCGTAGTCGACAGTTTTTGGACGAACACTGAAGCTTTCTTT
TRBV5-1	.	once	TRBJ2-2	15	CASSLAPGGSGELFF	TGCGCCAGCAGCTTGGCTCCAGGGGGGAGCGGGGAGCTGTTTTTT
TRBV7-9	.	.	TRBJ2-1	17	CASSPPGPLWMSNEQFF	TGTGCCAGCAGCCCCCCAGGGCCCCTGTGGATGTCCAATGAGCAGTTCTTC
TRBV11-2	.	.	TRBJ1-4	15	CASSLDPGRSEKLFF	TGTGCCAGCAGCTTAGATCCTGGGAGGAGTGAAAAACTGTTTTTT
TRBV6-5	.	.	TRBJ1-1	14	CASSYEERGAEAFF	TGTGCCAGCAGTTACGAGGAGCGGGGGGCTGAAGCTTTCTTT
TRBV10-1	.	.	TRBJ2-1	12	CASRDPRDEQFF	TGCGCCAGCCGGGACCCTAGGGATGAGCAGTTCTTC
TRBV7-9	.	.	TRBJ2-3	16	CASSLGTGTLLDTQYF	TGTGCCAGCAGCTTAGGAACAGGGACTTTGTTGGATACGCAGTATTTT
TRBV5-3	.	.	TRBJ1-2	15	CARSLVGYNRVGYTF	TGTGCCAGAAGCTTGGTGGGGTATAATAGGGTTGGCTACACCTTC
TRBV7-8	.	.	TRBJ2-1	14	CASSLAGPNNEQFF	TGTGCCAGCAGCTTAGCCGGACCCAACAATGAGCAGTTCTTC
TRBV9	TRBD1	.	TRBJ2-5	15	CASSVEGQRQETQYF	TGTGCCAGCAGCGTAGAGGGACAGAGACAAGAGACCCAGTACTTC
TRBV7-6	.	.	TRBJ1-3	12	CASSPREDTIYF	TGTGCCAGCAGCCCCCGTGAGGACACCATATATTTT
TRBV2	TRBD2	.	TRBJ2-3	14	CASRLAGAPDTQYF	TGTGCCAGCAGATTAGCGGGAGCCCCCGATACGCAGTATTTT
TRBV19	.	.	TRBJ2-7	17	CASSILVAARSSYEQYF	TGTGCCAGTAGTATTCTGGTGGCGGCTCGCAGCTCCTACGAGCAGTACTTC